One T cell receptor (beta chain) is described in this entry. These data originate in a study of patients and donors after allogeneic stem cell transplantation. The V end lost 2 bases, the J end lost 0 bases, and 6 bases lay between the germline ends. Germline values: CDR1 MNHEY, CDR2 SVGAGI. CDR3 length: 14 amino acids. TCRdb processed the RT-PCR reads anew with MiXCR; each CDR3 protein has one entry. The profile shows about 160,000 distinct CDR3 sequences, 24% of them singletons. The chain combines TRBV6-5 with TRBJ2-3; D gene uncertain. Sample: blood, either unsorted or a sorted T cell fraction (not recorded which). The source of this sequence is a human donor who was either an allogeneic HSCT recipient or a stem cell or donor lymphocyte infusion donor (not recorded which). It is not recorded whose cells these are; they may come from a transplant donor. The CDR3 region is CASSYTGSTDTQYF. CDR3 sequence (DNA): TGTGCCAGCAGTTACACCGGGAGCACAGATACGCAGTATTTT.